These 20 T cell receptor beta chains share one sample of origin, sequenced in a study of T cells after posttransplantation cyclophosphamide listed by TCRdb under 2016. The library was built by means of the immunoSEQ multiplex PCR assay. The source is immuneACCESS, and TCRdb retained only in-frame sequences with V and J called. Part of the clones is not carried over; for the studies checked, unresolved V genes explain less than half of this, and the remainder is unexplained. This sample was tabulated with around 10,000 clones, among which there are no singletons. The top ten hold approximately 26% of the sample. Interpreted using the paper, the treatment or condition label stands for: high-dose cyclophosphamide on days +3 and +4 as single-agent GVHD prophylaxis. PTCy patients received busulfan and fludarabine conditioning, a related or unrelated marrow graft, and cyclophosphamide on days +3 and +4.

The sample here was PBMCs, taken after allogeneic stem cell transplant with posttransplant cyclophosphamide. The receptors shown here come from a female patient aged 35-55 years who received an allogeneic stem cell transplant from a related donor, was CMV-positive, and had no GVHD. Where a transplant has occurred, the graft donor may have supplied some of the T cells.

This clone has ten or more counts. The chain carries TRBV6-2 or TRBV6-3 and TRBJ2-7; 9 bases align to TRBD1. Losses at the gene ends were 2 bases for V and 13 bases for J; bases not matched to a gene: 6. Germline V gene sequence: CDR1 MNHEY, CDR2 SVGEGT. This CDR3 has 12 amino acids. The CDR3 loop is CASSYGTGPDYF. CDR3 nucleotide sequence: TGTGCCAGCAGTTACGGGACAGGGCCAGATTACTTC.

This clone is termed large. CDR3 loop: CASSYYEQYF. In nucleotides, the CDR3 is TGTGCCAGCAGTTATTACGAGCAGTACTTC. The chain links TRBV2 to TRBJ2-7; D is undetermined. Trimming took 5 bases from V and 4 from J, leaving 3 bases between them. The germline V gene has CDR1 SNHLY and CDR2 FYNNEI. CDR3 length equals 10 residues.

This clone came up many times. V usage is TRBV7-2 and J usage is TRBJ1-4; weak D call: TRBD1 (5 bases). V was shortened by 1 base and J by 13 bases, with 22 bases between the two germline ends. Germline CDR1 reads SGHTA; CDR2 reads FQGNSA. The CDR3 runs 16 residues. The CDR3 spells CASSLDTSRGLKGLFF. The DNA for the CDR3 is TGTGCCAGCAGCTTAGATACCTCCCGGGGGTTGAAAGGACTGTTTTTT.

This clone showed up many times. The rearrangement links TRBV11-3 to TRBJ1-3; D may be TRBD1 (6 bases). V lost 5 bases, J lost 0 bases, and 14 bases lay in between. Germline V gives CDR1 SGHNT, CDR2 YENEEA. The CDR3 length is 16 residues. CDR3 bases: TGTGCCAGCAGCCCGGGACAACTATCCTCTGGAAACACCATATATTTT. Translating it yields CASSPGQLSSGNTIYF.

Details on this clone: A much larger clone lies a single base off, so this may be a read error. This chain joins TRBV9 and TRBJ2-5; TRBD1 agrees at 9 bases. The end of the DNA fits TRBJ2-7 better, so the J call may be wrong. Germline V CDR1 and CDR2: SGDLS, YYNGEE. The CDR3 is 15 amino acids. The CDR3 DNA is TGTGCCAGCAGCTTCGGACAGGGGACGGCATACGAGCAGTACTTC. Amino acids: CASSFGQGTAYEQYF.

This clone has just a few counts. CDR3 protein: CATSRDPGNNSPLHF. The CDR3 DNA reads as TGTGCCACCAGCAGAGATCCGGGGAACAATTCACCCCTCCACTTT. The chain recombines TRBV15 with TRBJ1-6; D remains ambiguous. CDR1 and CDR2 from the germline V gene are LNHNV and YYDKDF (reference sequence). V gave up 0 bases and J gave up 7 bases, with 10 bases separating them. There are 15 residues in the CDR3.

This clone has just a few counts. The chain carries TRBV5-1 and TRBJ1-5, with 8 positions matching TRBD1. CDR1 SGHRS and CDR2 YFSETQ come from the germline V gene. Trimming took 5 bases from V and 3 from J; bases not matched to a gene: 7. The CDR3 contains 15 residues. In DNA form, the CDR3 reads TGCGCCAGCAGAGTGACAGGGGATCCCAATCAGCCCCAGCATTTT. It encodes CASRVTGDPNQPQHF.

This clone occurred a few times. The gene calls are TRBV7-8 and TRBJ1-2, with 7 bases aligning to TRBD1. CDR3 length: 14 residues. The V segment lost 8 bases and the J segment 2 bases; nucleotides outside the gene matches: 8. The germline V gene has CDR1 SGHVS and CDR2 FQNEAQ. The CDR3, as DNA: TGTGCCAGCGGGAAAGGGACAGAAAACTATGGCTACACCTTC. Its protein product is CASGKGTENYGYTF.

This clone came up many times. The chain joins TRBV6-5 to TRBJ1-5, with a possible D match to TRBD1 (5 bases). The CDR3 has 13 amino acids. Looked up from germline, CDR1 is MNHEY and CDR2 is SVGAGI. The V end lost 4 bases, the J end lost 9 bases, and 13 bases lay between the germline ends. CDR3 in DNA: TGTGCCAGCAGTTCAGGGAGGGACTTGCCCCAGCATTTT. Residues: CASSSGRDLPQHF.

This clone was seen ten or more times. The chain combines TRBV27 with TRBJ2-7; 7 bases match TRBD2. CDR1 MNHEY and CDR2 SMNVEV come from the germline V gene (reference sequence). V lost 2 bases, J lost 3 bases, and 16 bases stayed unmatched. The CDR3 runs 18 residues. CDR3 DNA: TGTGCCAGCAGTTTAACCCCCCGAAGGGGCGGGGGTGACTACGAGCAGTACTTC. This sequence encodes CASSLTPRRGGGDYEQYF.

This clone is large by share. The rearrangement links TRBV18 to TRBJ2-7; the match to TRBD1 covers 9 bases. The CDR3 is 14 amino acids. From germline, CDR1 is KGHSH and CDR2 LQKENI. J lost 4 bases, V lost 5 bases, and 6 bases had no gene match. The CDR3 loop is CASSDTGGLYEQYF. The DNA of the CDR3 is TGTGCCAGCTCAGATACAGGGGGCCTATACGAGCAGTACTTC.

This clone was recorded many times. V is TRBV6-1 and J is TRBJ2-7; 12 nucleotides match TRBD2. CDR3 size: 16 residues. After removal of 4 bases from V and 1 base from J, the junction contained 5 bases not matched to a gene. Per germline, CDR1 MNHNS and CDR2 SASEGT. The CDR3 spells CASSASSGGASYEQYF. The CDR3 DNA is TGTGCCAGCAGTGCCTCTAGCGGGGGGGCATCCTACGAGCAGTACTTC.

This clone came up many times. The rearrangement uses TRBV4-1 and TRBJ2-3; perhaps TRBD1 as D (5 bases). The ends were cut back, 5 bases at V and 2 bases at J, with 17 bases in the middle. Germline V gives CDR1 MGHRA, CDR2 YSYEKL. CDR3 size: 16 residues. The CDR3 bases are TGCGCCAGCAGCACACCTCCCAGGGAACCCACAGATACGCAGTATTTT. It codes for CASSTPPREPTDTQYF.

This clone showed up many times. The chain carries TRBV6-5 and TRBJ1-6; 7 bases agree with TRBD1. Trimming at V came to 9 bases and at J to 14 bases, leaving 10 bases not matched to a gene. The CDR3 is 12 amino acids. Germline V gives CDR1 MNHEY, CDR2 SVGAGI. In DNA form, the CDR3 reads TGTGCCAGTCAGGGGGGCAATTTGGCCCTCCACTTT. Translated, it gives CASQGGNLALHF.

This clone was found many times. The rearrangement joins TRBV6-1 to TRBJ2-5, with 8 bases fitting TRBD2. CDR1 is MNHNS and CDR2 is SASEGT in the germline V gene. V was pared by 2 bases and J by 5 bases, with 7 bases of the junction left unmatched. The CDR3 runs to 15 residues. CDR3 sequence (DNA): TGTGCCAGCAGTGAAATGCGGGGGGAGGGGGAGACCCAGTACTTC. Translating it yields CASSEMRGEGETQYF.

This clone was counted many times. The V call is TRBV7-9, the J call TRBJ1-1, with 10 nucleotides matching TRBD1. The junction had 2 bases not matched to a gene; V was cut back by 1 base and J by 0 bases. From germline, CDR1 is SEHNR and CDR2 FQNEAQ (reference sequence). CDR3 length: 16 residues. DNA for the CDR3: TGTGCCAGCAGCTTAGGGGGACAGGGGATGAACACTGAAGCTTTCTTT. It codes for CASSLGGQGMNTEAFF.

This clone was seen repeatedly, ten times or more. This CDR3 is CASSSGVQAGNTIYF. Written as DNA, the CDR3 is TGCGCCAGCAGCTCTGGTGTACAGGCCGGAAACACCATATATTTT. The rearrangement joins TRBV5-1 to TRBJ1-3, with a tentative D call TRBD1 (5 bases). Trimming cost V 3 bases and J 4 bases, with 14 bases left between them. The CDR3 consists of 15 residues. The V gene's germline CDR1 is SGHRS and CDR2 YFSETQ.

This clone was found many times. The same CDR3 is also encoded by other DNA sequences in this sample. CDR3 region: CASSIKQGTAYEQYF. In DNA, the CDR3 is TGTGCCAGTAGCATCAAACAGGGGACGGCCTACGAGCAGTACTTC. The chain recombines TRBV9 with TRBJ2-7; 7 bases map to TRBD1. The V segment lost 8 bases and the J segment 2 bases; nucleotides outside the gene matches: 13. The CDR3 totals 15 residues. The germline V gene has CDR1 SGDLS and CDR2 YYNGEE.

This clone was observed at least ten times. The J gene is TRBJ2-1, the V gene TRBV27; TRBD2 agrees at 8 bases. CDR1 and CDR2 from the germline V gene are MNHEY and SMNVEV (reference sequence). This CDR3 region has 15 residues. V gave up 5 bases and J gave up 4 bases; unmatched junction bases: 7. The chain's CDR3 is CASSLGGADYNEQFF. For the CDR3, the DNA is TGTGCCAGCAGTCTCGGGGGGGCGGATTACAATGAGCAGTTCTTC.

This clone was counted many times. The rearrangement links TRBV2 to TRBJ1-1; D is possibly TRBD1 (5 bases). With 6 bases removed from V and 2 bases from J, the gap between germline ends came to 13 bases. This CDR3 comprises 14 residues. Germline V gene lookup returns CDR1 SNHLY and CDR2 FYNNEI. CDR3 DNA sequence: TGTGCCAGCAGCAGGACACCCTTTAACACTGAAGCTTTCTTT. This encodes CASSRTPFNTEAFF.